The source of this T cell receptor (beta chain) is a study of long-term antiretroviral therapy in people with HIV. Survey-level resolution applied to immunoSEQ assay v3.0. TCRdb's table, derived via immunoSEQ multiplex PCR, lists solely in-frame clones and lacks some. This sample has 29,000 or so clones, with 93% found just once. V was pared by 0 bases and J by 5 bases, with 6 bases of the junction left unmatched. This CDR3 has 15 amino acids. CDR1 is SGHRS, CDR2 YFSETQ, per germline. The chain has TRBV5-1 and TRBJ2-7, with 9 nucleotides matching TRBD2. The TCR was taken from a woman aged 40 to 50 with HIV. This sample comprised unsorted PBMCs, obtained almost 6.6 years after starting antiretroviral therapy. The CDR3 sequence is CASSLGRGGLDEQYF. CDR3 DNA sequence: TGCGCCAGCAGCTTGGGGCGGGGGGGGCTAGACGAGCAGTACTTC.